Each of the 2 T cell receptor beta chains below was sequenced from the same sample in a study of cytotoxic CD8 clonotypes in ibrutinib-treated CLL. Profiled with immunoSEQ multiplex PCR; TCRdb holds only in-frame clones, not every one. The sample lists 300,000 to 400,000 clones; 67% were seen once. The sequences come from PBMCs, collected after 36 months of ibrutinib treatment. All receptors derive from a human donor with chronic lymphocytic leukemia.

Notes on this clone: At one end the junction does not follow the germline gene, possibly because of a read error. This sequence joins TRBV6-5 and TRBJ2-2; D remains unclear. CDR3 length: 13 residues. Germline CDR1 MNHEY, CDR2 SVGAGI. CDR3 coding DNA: TGTGCCGGCAGCACGGTGAACACCGGGGAGCTGTTTTTT. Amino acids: CAGSTVNTGELFF.

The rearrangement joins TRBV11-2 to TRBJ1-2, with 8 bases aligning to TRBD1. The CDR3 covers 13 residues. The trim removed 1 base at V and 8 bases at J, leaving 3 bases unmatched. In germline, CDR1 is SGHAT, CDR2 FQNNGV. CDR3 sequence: CASSLGQGSGYTF. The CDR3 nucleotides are TGTGCCAGCAGCTTAGGACAGGGGTCGGGCTACACCTTC.